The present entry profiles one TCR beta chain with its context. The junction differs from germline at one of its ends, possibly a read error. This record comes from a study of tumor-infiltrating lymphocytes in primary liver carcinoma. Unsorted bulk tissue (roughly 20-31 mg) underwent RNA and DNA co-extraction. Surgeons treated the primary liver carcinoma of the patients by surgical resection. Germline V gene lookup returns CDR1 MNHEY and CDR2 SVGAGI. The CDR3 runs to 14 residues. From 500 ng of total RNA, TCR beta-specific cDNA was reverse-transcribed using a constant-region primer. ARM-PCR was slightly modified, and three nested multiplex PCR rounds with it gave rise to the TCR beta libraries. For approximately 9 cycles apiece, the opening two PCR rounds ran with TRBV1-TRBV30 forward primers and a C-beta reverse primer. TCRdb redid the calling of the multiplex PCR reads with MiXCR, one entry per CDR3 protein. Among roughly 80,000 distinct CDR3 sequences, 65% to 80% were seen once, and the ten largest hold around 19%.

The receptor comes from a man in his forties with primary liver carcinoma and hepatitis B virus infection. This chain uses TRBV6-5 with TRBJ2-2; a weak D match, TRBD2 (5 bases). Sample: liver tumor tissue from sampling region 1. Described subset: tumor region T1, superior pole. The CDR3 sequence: CASSLCGGSGELFF. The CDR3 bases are TGTGCTAGCAGTTTATGTGGAGGAAGCGGGGAGCTGTTTTTT.